A selection of T cell receptor beta chains follows, all from one sample in a study of blood T cell repertoires in COVID-19. Some clones are missing from TCRdb's copy, which holds only in-frame ones; the method was immunoSEQ multiplex PCR. The table has some 77,000 clones, roughly 79% seen once; the top ten hold around 20%. The sequencing sample was made of peripheral blood. The receptors were gathered from a woman aged 70-85 years with acute or convalescent COVID-19. Both conserved end residues are part of each CDR3. D genes are given only for firm matches. Expanded clones are given a class, and other clones once, few, many or no size at all.

cdr3_nt: TGTGCCAGCAGCCGTAGCGGGACTGGAACCGGGGAGCTGTTTTTT; cdr3_aa: CASSRSGTGTGELFF; j_call: TRBJ2-2; d_call: TRBD2; clone_size: NA; v_call: TRBV7-2
cdr3_nt: TGTGCCAGCAGTCGCAGGACAGTTGGGAGCAATCAGCCCCAGCATTTT; cdr3_aa: CASSRRTVGSNQPQHF; j_call: TRBJ1-5; d_call: NA; clone_size: NA; v_call: TRBV27
cdr3_nt: TGTGCCAGCAGCCTATACGGGACAGTCCCGGGGGAAGGCGGGGAGCTGTTTTTT; cdr3_aa: CASSLYGTVPGEGGELFF; j_call: TRBJ2-2; d_call: NA; clone_size: NA; v_call: TRBV5-4
cdr3_nt: TGTGCCAGTAGTTACTTGAACACTGAAGCTTTCTTT; cdr3_aa: CASSYLNTEAFF; j_call: TRBJ1-1; d_call: NA; clone_size: NA; v_call: TRBV19
cdr3_nt: TGTGCCAGCAGCTGGAGGACAGCTTTCGAGCAGTACTTC; cdr3_aa: CASSWRTAFEQYF; j_call: TRBJ2-7; d_call: NA; clone_size: NA; v_call: TRBV5-5
cdr3_nt: TGCGCCAGCAGCACAGGACTAGCGGGAGGGAAGTATCTTGGTGAGCAGTTCTTC; cdr3_aa: CASSTGLAGGKYLGEQFF; j_call: TRBJ2-1; d_call: TRBD2; clone_size: NA; v_call: TRBV5-1
cdr3_nt: TGTGCCAGCAGCCGGAGGACTAGCTCCTACAATGAGCAGTTCTTC; cdr3_aa: CASSRRTSSYNEQFF; j_call: TRBJ2-1; d_call: TRBD2; clone_size: NA; v_call: TRBV5-6
cdr3_nt: TGTGCCAGTAGTATAGTAGTCAGCAATCAGCCCCAGCATTTT; cdr3_aa: CASSIVVSNQPQHF; j_call: TRBJ1-5; d_call: NA; clone_size: NA; v_call: TRBV19
cdr3_nt: TGTGCCAGCAGTCCCTCGGGGACAGGGATCAATTCACCCCTCCACTTT; cdr3_aa: CASSPSGTGINSPLHF; j_call: TRBJ1-6; d_call: TRBD1; clone_size: NA; v_call: TRBV6-2/TRBV6-3
cdr3_nt: TGTGCCAGCAGTTACGGGCCGAACTATGGCTACACCTTC; cdr3_aa: CASSYGPNYGYTF; j_call: TRBJ1-2; d_call: NA; clone_size: NA; v_call: TRBV6-6
cdr3_nt: TGTGCCAGCAGCTTTTCACCGGGGGATACGCAGTATTTT; cdr3_aa: CASSFSPGDTQYF; j_call: TRBJ2-3; d_call: NA; clone_size: once; v_call: TRBV11-2
cdr3_nt: TGTGCCAGCAGCATACCCGACAGGGGTGAAAAACTGTTTTTT; cdr3_aa: CASSIPDRGEKLFF; j_call: TRBJ1-4; d_call: TRBD1; clone_size: few; v_call: TRBV5-4